The 21 T cell receptor beta chains below were found in one sample sequenced in a study of response to subunit inactivated influenza vaccine. Via MiXCR, TCRdb re-called the RT-PCR reads, giving one row per CDR3 protein. Among approximately 530,000 distinct CDR3 sequences, approximately 7.2% were seen once, and the ten largest hold roughly 14%. The sequencing here drew on PBMCs from blood, taken 23 to 25 months after vaccination. These receptors all stem from a man aged 45 to 70 who received an inactivated influenza vaccine.

The sample holds a few counts of this clonotype. This chain links TRBV7-9 with TRBJ2-7; D call uncertain. The V and J ends lost 5 bases and 5 bases respectively, with 13 bases between them. Germline V lookup: CDR1 SEHNR, CDR2 FQNEAQ (reference sequence). The CDR3 covers 13 residues. CDR3 sequence: CASSPMGFDEQYF. The CDR3 DNA follows: TGTGCCAGCAGCCCGATGGGGTTCGACGAGCAGTACTTC. The complete variable domain, with remaining parts taken from reference TRBV7-9 and TRBJ2-7, reads DTGVSQNPRHKITKRGQNVTFRCDPISEHNRLYWYRQTLGQGPEFLTYFQNEAQLEKSRLLSDRFSAERPKGSFSTLEIQRTEQGDSAMYLCASSPMGFDEQYFGPGTRLTVT.

The chain combines TRBV24-1 with TRBJ2-7; 9 nucleotides agree with TRBD1. Losses at the gene ends were 4 bases for V and 5 bases for J; bases not matched to a gene: 8. Germline V gene sequence: CDR1 KGHDR, CDR2 SFDVKD. This CDR3 has 15 amino acids. CDR3 coding DNA: TGTGCCACCAGTGACGGACAGGGGTTTGGTCACGAGCAGTACTTC. As protein: CATSDGQGFGHEQYF.

The rearrangement links TRBV30 to TRBJ2-3; 8 bases map to TRBD2. This CDR3 region has 15 residues. Trimming took 6 bases from V and 2 from J; bases not matched to a gene: 10. Germline CDR1 and CDR2: GTSNPN and SVGIG (reference sequence). CDR3 nucleotide sequence: TGTGCCTGTACAAAACTAGCGGCAAACACAGATACGCAGTATTTT. Its translation is CACTKLAANTDTQYF.

The gene calls are TRBV4-2 and TRBJ2-1, with 7 bases aligning to TRBD2. Germline CDR1 LGHNA, CDR2 YNFKEQ. CDR3 length: 16 amino acids. V lost 2 bases and J lost 0; bases outside the gene matches: 4. The CDR3 nucleotides read TGTGCCAGCAGCCAACGCGGGGGTTCCTCCTACAATGAGCAGTTCTTC. The encoded protein is CASSQRGGSSYNEQFF.

This clonotype came up many times. The gene calls are TRBV7-2 and TRBJ2-4; D is possibly TRBD2 (6 bases). Trimming removed 5 bases at V and 0 bases at J, with 17 bases between. The CDR3 sequence is 17 residues long. Germline V gives CDR1 SGHTA, CDR2 FQGNSA. CDR3 protein: CASSNIRGSLAKNIQYF. Here the CDR3 DNA reads TGTGCCAGCAGCAACATACGGGGGTCCCTAGCCAAAAACATTCAGTACTTC.

The table lists this clonotype with a few counts. The chain recombines TRBV20-1 with TRBJ1-2; D is unresolved. The V end lost 1 base, the J end lost 6 bases, and 6 bases lay between the germline ends. The CDR3 is 11 residues long. The V gene's germline CDR1 is DFQATT and CDR2 SNEGSKA (reference sequence). In nucleotides, the CDR3 is TGCAGTGCTAGAGTTGGAGATGGCTACACCTTC. Its translation is CSARVGDGYTF.

The chain recombines TRBV18 with TRBJ2-7; D may be TRBD1 (6 bases). Germline V gives CDR1 KGHSH, CDR2 LQKENI. Between the trimmed V and J ends, which lost 6 bases and 7 bases, there was a span of 16 bases. The CDR3 runs 13 residues. The CDR3 nucleotides are TGTGCCAGCTCTCCAAATGCTGGACAGGAGCAGTACTTC. Translated: CASSPNAGQEQYF.

This clonotype was seen many times. The rearrangement joins TRBV15 to TRBJ1-3; tentatively, D is TRBD1 (5 bases). V lost 2 bases and J 0 bases, leaving 14 bases between the germline ends. CDR1 and CDR2 (germline): LNHNV, YYDKDF (reference sequence). The CDR3 runs to 17 residues. The CDR3 loop reads CATSRTRAGNSGNTIYF. The CDR3 coding sequence is TGTGCCACCAGCAGAACTCGGGCAGGGAACTCTGGAAACACCATATATTTT.

This clonotype was recorded at least ten times. The genes are TRBV12-3 or TRBV12-4 and TRBJ2-1; 7 positions match TRBD2. The CDR3 runs 13 residues. V trimming: 2 bases; J trimming: 9 bases; junction bases outside the gene matches: 4. The CDR3 reads CASSLTSGGEQFF. For the CDR3, the DNA is TGTGCCAGCAGTTTAACATCGGGGGGTGAGCAGTTCTTC.

This clonotype was recorded many times. The chain employs TRBV20-1 and TRBJ2-5, with D hard to call. This CDR3 has 15 amino acids. Germline values: CDR1 DFQATT, CDR2 SNEGSKA (reference sequence). V was shortened by 6 bases and J by 5 bases, with 22 bases between the two germline ends. CDR3: CSAPGFGLPLETQYF. The CDR3 DNA sequence: TGCAGTGCCCCCGGATTTGGGTTGCCTTTGGAGACCCAGTACTTC.

This clonotype was seen ten or more times. Relative to the germline gene, one junction end is altered; a read error may explain this. J is TRBJ2-1 and V is TRBV27; 11 bases align to TRBD2. There are 15 residues in the CDR3. Germline CDR1 reads MNHEY; CDR2 reads SMNVEV (reference sequence). CDR3 in DNA: TGTGCCAGCAATTTAGCGGGGGGGTCGTACAATGAGCAGTTCTTC. Translation gives CASNLAGGSYNEQFF.

V gene TRBV7-2 combines with J gene TRBJ2-3; TRBD2 matches 7 bases. The junction had 4 bases not matched to a gene; V was cut back by 5 bases and J by 5 bases. CDR1 and CDR2 (germline): SGHTA, FQGNSA. The CDR3 runs to 13 residues. Here the CDR3 DNA reads TGTGCCAGCAGCCCAATAGCGGGAGATACGCAGTATTTT. Translated, it gives CASSPIAGDTQYF.

This clonotype occurred a few times. The chain is built from TRBV5-1 and TRBJ2-1, with TRBD2 matching 8 bases. This CDR3 contains 16 residues. V lost 0 bases to trimming and J lost 6 bases; unmatched junction nucleotides: 8. CDR1 is SGHRS and CDR2 is YFSETQ in the germline V gene. The CDR3 loop reads CASSLDGAGVRNEQFF. The CDR3 DNA follows: TGCGCCAGCAGCTTGGATGGAGCGGGAGTTCGCAATGAGCAGTTCTTC.

This clonotype was seen more than once but under ten times. One end of the junction fails to match germline, which may point to a read error. The chain is built from TRBV18 and TRBJ2-3; TRBD2 is a possible D gene (5 bases). Per the germline V gene, CDR1 is KGHSH and CDR2 is LQKENI. The CDR3 is made up of 13 amino acids. CDR3 DNA sequence: TGTGCCAGCTCCCCACCGAGTGAGGGTACGCAGTATTTT. This translates into CASSPPSEGTQYF.

The table lists this clonotype with a few counts. The chain joins TRBV9 to TRBJ2-1; TRBD1 is a possible D gene (5 bases). This CDR3 is 16 amino acids long. Trimming cost V 0 bases and J 4 bases, with 14 bases left between them. The germline CDR1 and CDR2 sequences are SGDLS and YYNGEE. The CDR3 DNA reads TGTGCCAGCAGCGTAGATAACAGGCCCCGTTACAATGAGCAGTTCTTC. It translates to CASSVDNRPRYNEQFF. The complete variable domain, with remaining parts taken from reference TRBV9 and TRBJ2-1, reads DSGVTQTPKHLITATGQRVTLRCSPRSGDLSVYWYQQSLDQGLQFLIQYYNGEERAKGNILERFSAQQFPDLHSELNLSSLELGDSALYFCASSVDNRPRYNEQFFGPGTRLTVL.

V and J are TRBV11-2 and TRBJ2-5; D gene unclear. CDR1 is SGHAT and CDR2 is FQNNGV in the germline V gene. Trimming cost V 1 base and J 5 bases, with 11 bases left between them. The CDR3 totals 14 residues. CDR3 loop: CASSLGQVKETQYF. DNA for the CDR3: TGTGCCAGCAGCTTAGGTCAGGTGAAGGAGACCCAGTACTTC.

This clonotype was counted between two and nine times. The chain has TRBV5-1 and TRBJ2-1; the D call may be TRBD1 or TRBD2 (6 bases each). The germline CDR1 and CDR2 sequences are SGHRS and YFSETQ. Trimming left V 0 bases short and J 3 bases short, with 10 bases between. CDR3 length: 15 amino acids. The CDR3 nucleotides are TGCGCCAGCAGCTTGGTCGGGGGCCACTACAATGAGCAGTTCTTC. Translated, it gives CASSLVGGHYNEQFF. The whole variable domain, remainder taken from reference TRBV5-1 and TRBJ2-1, is KAGVTQTPRYLIKTRGQQVTLSCSPISGHRSVSWYQQTPGQGLQFLFEYFSETQRNKGNFPGRFSGRQFSNSRSEMNVSTLELGDSALYLCASSLVGGHYNEQFFGPGTRLTVL.

This clonotype came up many times. CDR3 nucleotide sequence: TGCAGCGTTGAAGGGACTAGCGGGGATACGCAGTATTTT. Translation gives CSVEGTSGDTQYF. This sequence joins TRBV29-1 and TRBJ2-3; the match to TRBD2 covers 11 bases. V dropped 1 base and J dropped 6; count of bases not matched to a gene: 0. CDR1 is SQVTM, CDR2 ANQGSEA, per germline. The CDR3 covers 13 residues.

Many counts were recorded for this clonotype. The chain links TRBV11-2 to TRBJ1-6; 7 bases fit TRBD1. Germline CDR1 reads SGHAT; CDR2 reads FQNNGV. The length of the CDR3 is 14 residues. V gave up 2 bases and J gave up 7 bases; unmatched junction bases: 2. CDR3 protein: CASSLSRGNSPLHF. The DNA for the CDR3 is TGTGCCAGCAGCTTATCCAGGGGGAATTCACCCCTCCACTTT.

V usage is TRBV10-3 and J usage is TRBJ2-5; D could derive from TRBD1 or TRBD2 (5 bases each). Trimming removed 10 bases from V and 8 bases from J, with 11 bases in between. Germline CDR1 is ENHRY and CDR2 is SYGVKD. This CDR3 region has 10 residues. This CDR3 is CATGTPTQYF. The CDR3 DNA sequence: TGTGCCACCGGGACGCCAACCCAGTACTTC.

The chain has TRBV7-2 and TRBJ2-1, with TRBD2 identical over 9 bases. Germline lookup yields CDR1 SGHTA and CDR2 FQGNSA. V dropped 5 bases and J dropped 6; count of bases not matched to a gene: 14. The CDR3 totals 17 residues. The CDR3 DNA reads as TGTGCCAGCAGCCCTTCGGGGGGTTTTAGCGGGGGCAATGAGCAGTTCTTC. It specifies CASSPSGGFSGGNEQFF.